This TCR beta chain came from a study of blood T cell repertoires in COVID-19. This CDR3 comprises 10 residues. Trimming shortened V by 4 bases and J by 7 bases, and 2 bases separated the two germline ends. Germline-derived CDR1 and CDR2 are MDHEN and SYDVKM. The repertoire was sequenced with immunoSEQ multiplex PCR; TCRdb's copy has only in-frame clones and lacks some. The repertoire includes around 180,000 clones, roughly 84% of them detected once, and 8% to 11% sits in the top ten. As concerns this clone: Distinct nucleotide sequences in the sample also encode this CDR3.

The TCR comes from a woman of 80 years or more with active or convalescent COVID-19. Sequencing was carried out using peripheral blood. The chain employs TRBV28 and TRBJ2-1; D gene unclear. The CDR3 sequence: CASSSNEQFF. As DNA, the CDR3 is TGTGCCAGCAGTTCTAATGAGCAGTTCTTC.